The 3 T cell receptor beta chains below all came from one sample that was sequenced in a study of blood T cell repertoires in COVID-19. Generated by immunoSEQ multiplex PCR, the TCRdb table keeps only in-frame clones and is missing some. The sample holds about 380,000 clones; more than 75% are singletons and the top ten take 1.1%. Sequencing was carried out using peripheral blood. These receptors came from a human donor with acute or convalescent COVID-19. The donor label of this sample is uncertain.

In this sample, this clone turned up a few times. The chain recombines TRBV3-1 (or the pseudogene TRBV3-2) with TRBJ1-4; TRBD1 is a possible D gene (5 bases). This CDR3 comprises 15 residues. Germline V gene data show CDR1 as LGHDT and CDR2 as YNNKEL (reference sequence). V gave up 0 bases and J gave up 8 bases, with 13 bases separating them. CDR3 nucleotides: TGTGCCAGCAGCCAAGATCGGGGGAGTGGCGAAAAACTGTTTTTT. Translating it yields CASSQDRGSGEKLFF.

V gene TRBV30 combines with J gene TRBJ2-7, with D perhaps TRBD1 (5 bases). Germline values: CDR1 GTSNPN, CDR2 SVGIG (reference sequence). The CDR3 sequence is 14 residues long. V lost 2 bases to trimming and J lost 3 bases, with 14 bases between them. The CDR3 region is CAWSSQGGFYEQYF. In DNA, the CDR3 is TGTGCCTGGAGTTCCCAGGGTGGGTTCTACGAGCAGTACTTC.

J is TRBJ1-3 and V is TRBV3-1 (or the pseudogene TRBV3-2), with D maybe TRBD1 (5 bases). V was trimmed by 1 base and J by 3 bases, leaving 13 bases between them. CDR3 length: 16 residues. Germline lookup yields CDR1 LGHDT and CDR2 YNNKEL (reference sequence). In nucleotides, the CDR3 is TGTGCCAGCAGCCAAGGTCCCCAGGGTCGTGGAAACACCATATATTTT. It specifies CASSQGPQGRGNTIYF.